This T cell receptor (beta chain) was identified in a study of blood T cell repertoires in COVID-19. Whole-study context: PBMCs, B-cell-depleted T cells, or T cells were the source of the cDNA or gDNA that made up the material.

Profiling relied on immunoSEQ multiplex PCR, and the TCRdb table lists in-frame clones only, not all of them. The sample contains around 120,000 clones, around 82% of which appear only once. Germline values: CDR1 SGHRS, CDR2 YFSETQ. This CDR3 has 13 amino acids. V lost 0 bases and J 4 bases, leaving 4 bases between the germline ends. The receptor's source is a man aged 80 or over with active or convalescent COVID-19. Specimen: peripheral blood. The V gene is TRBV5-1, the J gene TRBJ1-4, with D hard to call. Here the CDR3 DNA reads TGCGCCAGCAGCTTGGACAGTAATGAAAAACTGTTTTTT. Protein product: CASSLDSNEKLFF.